What follows are 24 T cell receptor beta chains derived from one specimen sequenced in a study of T cells in women clearing cervical HPV infection. TCRdb's copy holds only in-frame clones and misses some; the assay was immunoSEQ multiplex PCR. The table lists 15,000 to 20,000 clones. The sample taken for sequencing was blood buffy coat. Every receptor here comes from a woman aged 18-70 years with a cervical HPV16 infection that either progressed to CIN3+ or cleared (not recorded which).

Remarks on this clone: The CDR3 goes on 3 residues after the read ends, and that part is filled in from the germline J gene. V is TRBV7-3 and J is TRBJ2-4; the match to TRBD2 covers 7 bases. Germline assignment: CDR1 SGHTA and CDR2 FQGTGA. This CDR3 contains 16 residues. The CDR3 bases that were read are TGTGCCAGCAGCTTAAGGGTGAGCAGGGACTACTATGGT. It translates to CASSLRVSRDYYG. From start to end, the CDR3 is CASSLRVSRDYYGQYF.

This clone counts as medium-sized by frequency. The read falls 3 residues short of the CDR3 end, and the missing part is taken from the germline J gene. The chain recombines TRBV4-2 with TRBJ2-1; 7 bases line up with TRBD1. Germline V gene lookup returns CDR1 LGHNA and CDR2 YNFKEQ. V lost 4 bases and J lost 0; bases outside the gene matches: 18. The CDR3 has 20 residues. Incomplete CDR3 DNA: TGTGCCAGCAGCCCCGCCCCGGGACAGCCAAGACTTCTCTCCTACAATGAG. It is translated as CASSPAPGQPRLLSYNE. The complete CDR3 reads CASSPAPGQPRLLSYNEQFF.

Notes on this clone: The read finishes 3 residues shy of the CDR3 end, and the germline J gene is used to complete it. This chain joins TRBV3-1 (or the pseudogene TRBV3-2) and TRBJ1-2, with a possible D match to TRBD1 (6 bases). Trimming pared 1 base from V and 7 bases from J, leaving 10 bases between. This CDR3 is 13 amino acids long. Germline CDR1 is LGHDT and CDR2 is YNNKEL (reference sequence). CDR3 sequence reads: CASSQGGLTGYTF. Incomplete CDR3 DNA: TGTGCCAGCAGCCAAGGGGGGCTGACTGGC.

CDR3 in amino acids: CASSLGSKGTEQYF. CDR3 DNA (partial): TGTGCCAGCAGCTTAGGGTCTAAGGGCACCGAG. The chain uses TRBV7-2 and TRBJ2-7; no clear D. The sequence runs out 3 residues before the end of the CDR3; the remainder is reconstructed from the germline J gene. The CDR3 is made up of 14 amino acids. Per germline, CDR1 SGHTA and CDR2 FQGNSA. The V gene lost 1 base and the J gene lost 6 bases, with 13 bases spanning the gap.

In regard to this clone: The read finishes 3 residues shy of the CDR3 end, and the germline J gene is used to complete it. The chain recombines TRBV3-1 (or the pseudogene TRBV3-2) with TRBJ2-3; D is possibly TRBD1 (6 bases). This CDR3 has 16 amino acids. V lost 2 bases and J 6 bases, leaving 18 bases between the germline ends. The germline V gene has CDR1 LGHDT and CDR2 YNNKEL (reference sequence). CDR3 region: CASSQPQGGRSDTQYF. Partial CDR3 DNA: TGTGCCAGCAGCCAACCCCAAGGGGGAAGATCGGATACG.

Details on this clone: The read falls 3 residues short of the CDR3 end, and the missing part is taken from the germline J gene. This chain connects TRBV27 to TRBJ2-1; 13 nucleotides align to TRBD2. The V gene's germline CDR1 is MNHEY and CDR2 SMNVEV (reference sequence). V dropped 4 bases and J dropped 3; count of bases not matched to a gene: 3. The CDR3 runs to 16 residues. The CDR3 spells CASSSLAGGLYNEQFF. The CDR3 DNA, read in part, is TGTGCCAGCAGTTCACTAGCGGGGGGGCTCTACAATGAG.

As regards this clone: The read ends 3 residues shy of where the CDR3 ends; the end is completed using the germline J gene. The chain couples TRBV19 to TRBJ2-3; the D call may be TRBD1 or TRBD2 (5 bases each). This CDR3 contains 15 residues. Germline CDR1 LNHDA, CDR2 SQIVND (reference sequence). The CDR3 is CASSIAGRTRETQYF. CDR3 DNA (partial): TGTGCCAGTAGTATAGCAGGAAGGACCAGGGAGACG. The whole variable domain, filled in from reference TRBV19 and TRBJ2-3, reads DGGITQSPKYLFRKEGQNVTLSCEQNLNHDAMYWYRQDPGQGLRLIYYSQIVNDFQKGDIAEGYSVSREKKESFPLTVTSAQKNPTAFYLCASSIAGRTRETQYFGPGTRLTVL.

Of note for this clone: The read ends 3 residues early relative to the CDR3; the germline J gene fills the gap. V is TRBV30 and J is TRBJ1-5; 12 bases agree with TRBD1. In germline, CDR1 is GTSNPN, CDR2 SVGIG (reference sequence). The CDR3 consists of 15 residues. The ends lost 2 bases at V and 7 bases at J; junction bases unmatched: 6. The CDR3 DNA, read in part, is TGTGCCTGGAGTTCCGGGACAGGGGGCCGGCAGCCC. Encoded protein: CAWSSGTGGRQP. The full CDR3 is CAWSSGTGGRQPQHF.

Concerning this clone: The read falls 3 residues short of the CDR3 end, and the missing part is taken from the germline J gene. The sample holds other DNA sequences that translate to the same CDR3. This chain connects TRBV18 to TRBJ1-1, with a weak D call TRBD1 (6 bases). Germline V CDR1 and CDR2: KGHSH, LQKENI. The CDR3 spans 18 residues. The sequenced part of the CDR3 DNA is TGTGCCAGCTCACCATTGGGGAGAGCGGGGGCCCGACAAGAGACA. This encodes CASSPLGRAGARQET. In full, the CDR3 is CASSPLGRAGARQETAFF.

The CDR3 spells CASSKQINQPQYF. Incomplete CDR3 DNA: TGTGCCAGTAGTAAACAGATCAATCAGCCG. The chain links TRBV19 to TRBJ2-3; D not certain. The missing CDR3 end, 3 residues past where the read stops, is filled in from the germline J gene. Germline-derived CDR1 and CDR2 are LNHDA and SQIVND (reference sequence). CDR3 length: 13 amino acids.

A word on this clone: Read coverage stops 3 residues before the CDR3 terminus; the germline J gene supplies the remainder. This chain joins TRBV5-1 and TRBJ2-3; possibly TRBD1 or TRBD2 for D (5 bases each). This CDR3 comprises 12 residues. Germline assignment: CDR1 SGHRS and CDR2 YFSETQ. CDR3 amino acids: CASSLEGETQYF. The covered CDR3 bases are TGCGCCAGCAGCTTGGAAGGGGAGACG.

As regards this clone: With the read ending 3 residues before the CDR3 end, the germline J gene is used to fill in that end. The gene calls are TRBV2 and TRBJ1-2; 7 positions agree with TRBD1. The CDR3 loop spans 13 amino acids. CDR1 is SNHLY and CDR2 is FYNNEI in the germline V gene. The CDR3 protein is CASSDGTAYDYTF. Incomplete CDR3 DNA: TGTGCCAGCAGTGACGGGACAGCCTACGAC. Using reference TRBV2 and TRBJ1-2 for the parts outside the CDR3, the full variable domain is EPEVTQTPSHQVTQMGQEVILRCVPISNHLYFYWYRQILGQKVEFLVSFYNNEISEKSEIFDDQFSVERPDGSNFTLKIRSTKLEDSAMYFCASSDGTAYDYTFGSGTRLTVV.

A word on this clone: The CDR3 end is not reached by the read, which stops 3 residues before it; the germline J gene fills it in. The chain employs TRBV7-8 and TRBJ2-1; D might be TRBD1 or TRBD2, each matching 7 bases. The CDR3 has 17 amino acids. Looked up from germline, CDR1 is SGHVS and CDR2 is FQNEAQ. Trimming stripped 5 bases from V and 7 bases from J, with 24 bases between. Incomplete CDR3 DNA: TGTGCCAGCAGCCCGCACGAGGGGGCAGGGAGGGGGAATGAG. Translation: CASSPHEGAGRGNE. The CDR3 as a whole reads CASSPHEGAGRGNEQFF.

As for this clone: The CDR3 extends 3 residues past the end of the read, so its final part is completed from the germline J gene. This chain connects TRBV5-5 to TRBJ1-2; 8 nucleotides align to TRBD1. V shed 3 bases and J 4 bases; nucleotides not matched to a gene: 8. CDR3 length: 15 residues. Germline CDR1 SGHKS, CDR2 YYEKEE (reference sequence). Incomplete CDR3 DNA: TGTGCCAGCAGCTCACAGGGGGTGGGTGGCTATGGC. Residues: CASSSQGVGGYG. The whole CDR3 sequence is CASSSQGVGGYGYTF.

Worth noting for this clone: The read ends 3 residues early relative to the CDR3; the germline J gene fills the gap. The chain has TRBV12-3 or TRBV12-4 and TRBJ2-5; 8 positions agree with TRBD2. The CDR3 has 15 amino acids. With V trimmed by 6 bases and J by 2 bases, 8 bases remained unmatched. The CDR3 sequence: CASRSSGGGQETQYF. CDR3 bases read: TGTGCCAGCAGGTCTTCGGGGGGGGGACAAGAGACC.

As for this clone: Read coverage stops 3 residues before the CDR3 terminus; the germline J gene supplies the remainder. The rearrangement joins TRBV7-2 to TRBJ1-4, with 9 bases aligning to TRBD1. The CDR3 spans 15 residues. With 5 bases clipped from V and 8 bases from J, the junction kept 9 bases outside the gene matches. Germline values: CDR1 SGHTA, CDR2 FQGNSA. The part of the CDR3 DNA that was read is TGTGCCAGCAGCGGGACAGGGTCAGGGAGGGAAAAA. It encodes CASSGTGSGREK. The whole CDR3 region reads CASSGTGSGREKLFF.

A word on this clone: The sequence runs out 3 residues before the end of the CDR3; the remainder is reconstructed from the germline J gene. V usage is TRBV20-1 and J usage is TRBJ1-5; tentatively, D is TRBD1 (6 bases). This CDR3 spans 14 amino acids. Looked up from germline, CDR1 is DFQATT and CDR2 is SNEGSKA (reference sequence). Trimming stripped 5 bases from V and 2 bases from J, with 13 bases between. The sequenced part of the CDR3 DNA is TGCAGTGCTGCTACAGGGAACGGCAATCAGCCC. It is translated as CSAATGNGNQP. The CDR3 in its entirety is CSAATGNGNQPQHF.

On this clone itself: The read halts 3 residues ahead of the CDR3 end, with the missing end drawn from the germline J gene. The chain joins TRBV30 to TRBJ1-4, with 9 bases matching TRBD1. The CDR3 is 14 residues long. Germline CDR1 is GTSNPN and CDR2 is SVGIG (reference sequence). CDR3 DNA, as far as it was read: TGTGCCTGGAATCCCGGACAGGGGAGTTCACCA. Residues: CAWNPGQGSSP. The whole CDR3 reads CAWNPGQGSSPLFF.

Concerning this clone itself: From the germline J gene comes the end of the CDR3, since the read stops 3 residues before it. V usage is TRBV29-1 and J usage is TRBJ1-1, with D unclear. The germline V and J ends were trimmed by 0 bases and 4 bases, with 6 bases remaining between them. Germline V gene data show CDR1 as SQVTM and CDR2 as ANQGSEA. The CDR3 loop spans 12 amino acids. CDR3 sequence reads: CSVEDRSTEAFF. The part of the CDR3 DNA that was read is TGCAGCGTTGAAGACAGGTCCACTGAA. Using reference TRBV29-1 and TRBJ1-1 for the parts outside the CDR3, the full variable domain is SAVISQKPSRDICQRGTSLTIQCQVDSQVTMMFWYRQQPGQSLTLIATANQGSEATYESGFVIDKFPISRPNLTFSTLTVSNMSPEDSSIYLCSVEDRSTEAFFGQGTRLTVV.

Points on this clone: The CDR3 end lies 3 residues beyond the end of the read and is filled in from the germline J gene. This rearrangement joins TRBV6-2 or TRBV6-3 to TRBJ2-7; TRBD2 matches 12 bases. The V segment lost 5 bases and the J segment 6 bases; nucleotides outside the gene matches: 8. Germline V CDR1 and CDR2: MNHEY, SVGEGT. This CDR3 is 15 amino acids long. CDR3: CASSPLAGGPAEQYF. The DNA read from the CDR3 is TGTGCCAGCAGTCCACTAGCGGGGGGACCGGCCGAG.

As for this clone: The DNA ends 3 residues before the CDR3 does, and the rest of the CDR3 is filled in from the germline J gene. The chain combines TRBV29-1 with TRBJ1-1; D is ambiguous. The V gene's germline CDR1 is SQVTM and CDR2 ANQGSEA. The length of the CDR3 is 12 residues. CDR3 bases read: TGCAGCGTTGAAGCAAGTTCGGGGTGG. Protein sequence: CSVEASSGW. The full CDR3 sequence reads CSVEASSGWAFF. The variable domain in full, with the rest retrieved from reference TRBV29-1 and TRBJ1-1, is SAVISQKPSRDICQRGTSLTIQCQVDSQVTMMFWYRQQPGQSLTLIATANQGSEATYESGFVIDKFPISRPNLTFSTLTVSNMSPEDSSIYLCSVEASSGWAFFGQGTRLTVV.

As regards this clone: The read ends 3 residues early relative to the CDR3; the germline J gene fills the gap. This chain links TRBV18 with TRBJ2-1; TRBD2 might be the D (6 bases). The V and J ends lost 2 bases and 6 bases respectively, with 8 bases between them. Germline V lookup: CDR1 KGHSH, CDR2 LQKENI. The CDR3 totals 13 residues. CDR3 loop: CASSPEAGNEQFF. The sequenced CDR3 bases are TGTGCCAGCTCACCAGAAGCGGGCAATGAG.

A note on this clone: The read comes to an end 3 residues before the CDR3 does, leaving the germline J gene to fill in the end. The chain employs TRBV5-1 and TRBJ1-2; 7 bases line up with TRBD1. The V gene end was trimmed by 4 bases and the J gene end by 0 bases; junction bases not matched to a gene: 9. The CDR3 is 16 amino acids. The germline V gene has CDR1 SGHRS and CDR2 YFSETQ. Partial CDR3 DNA: TGCGCCAGCAGCGCGGGACCAGGGGGGTCTAACTATGGC. Amino acids: CASSAGPGGSNYG. The CDR3 as a whole reads CASSAGPGGSNYGYTF.

Of note for this clone: Coverage ceases 3 residues before the CDR3 finishes, and the germline J gene fills in the end. The V and J genes are TRBV20-1 and TRBJ1-6; 7 nucleotides line up with TRBD1. The length of the CDR3 is 19 residues. Trimming at V came to 4 bases and at J to 9 bases, leaving 24 bases not matched to a gene. Germline loops: CDR1 DFQATT, CDR2 SNEGSKA (reference sequence). CDR3 DNA (partial): TGCAGTGCTACAACGTTGGAGCGATTGGACAGGCAGCGCGGTTCACCC. The encoded protein is CSATTLERLDRQRGSP. The entire CDR3 protein reads CSATTLERLDRQRGSPLHF.